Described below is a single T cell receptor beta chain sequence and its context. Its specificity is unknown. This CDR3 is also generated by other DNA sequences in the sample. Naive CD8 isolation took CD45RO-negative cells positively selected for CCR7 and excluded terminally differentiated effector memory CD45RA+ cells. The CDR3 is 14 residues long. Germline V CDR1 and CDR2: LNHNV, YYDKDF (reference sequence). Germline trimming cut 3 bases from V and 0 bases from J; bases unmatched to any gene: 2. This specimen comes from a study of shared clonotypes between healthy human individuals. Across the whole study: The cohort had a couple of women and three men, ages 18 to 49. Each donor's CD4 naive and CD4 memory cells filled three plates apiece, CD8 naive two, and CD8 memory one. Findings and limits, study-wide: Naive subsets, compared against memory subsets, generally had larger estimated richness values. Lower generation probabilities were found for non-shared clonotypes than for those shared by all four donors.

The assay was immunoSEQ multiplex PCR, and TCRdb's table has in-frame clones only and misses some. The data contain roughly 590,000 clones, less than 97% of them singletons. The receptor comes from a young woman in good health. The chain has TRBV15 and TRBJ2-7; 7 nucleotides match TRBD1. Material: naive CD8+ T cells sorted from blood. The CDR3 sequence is CATSRGDSSYEQYF. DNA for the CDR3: TGTGCCACCAGCAGGGGGGACAGCTCCTACGAGCAGTACTTC.